These T cell receptor beta chains were read from a single sample in a study of T cells in Graves' hyperthyroidism and ophthalmopathy. TCRdb used MiXCR to reprocess the multiplex PCR reads, holding one entry per CDR3 protein. The sample lists 300,000 or so distinct CDR3 sequences; roughly 18% were seen once. Sequences were obtained from blood. The receptors stem from a woman between 50 and 59 years old with Graves' hyperthyroidism. Each CDR3 is given with its conserved first and last residue. The D gene is left open where the match is weak. Clone size is given for some rows only: seen once, a few or many times, or a class if the clone is expanded.

>TRBJ1-3|many|.|TRBV6-5|16
CASSYRGESSGNTIYF
TGTGCCAGCAGTTACAGAGGGGAGAGCTCTGGAAACACCATATATTTT
>TRBJ2-3|many|TRBD2|TRBV11-2|13
CASSLRGGSPQYF
TGTGCCAGCAGCTTAAGGGGAGGGTCCCCGCAGTATTTT
>TRBJ2-1|many|.|TRBV11-2|14
CASSSTWVGNEQFF
TGTGCCAGCAGCTCGACCTGGGTGGGCAATGAGCAGTTCTTC
>TRBJ2-2|.|.|TRBV13|15
CASSLPHRDTGELFF
TGTGCCAGCAGCTTACCTCACAGGGACACCGGGGAGCTGTTTTTT
>TRBJ1-1|few|.|TRBV20-1|11
CSAGERVAAFF
TGCAGTGCTGGGGAGAGGGTAGCAGCTTTCTTT
>TRBJ1-1|.|.|TRBV5-6|12
CASSWGHTEAFF
TGTGCCAGCAGCTGGGGTCACACTGAAGCTTTCTTT
>TRBJ2-1|few|.|TRBV12-3/TRBV12-4|15
CASSLVPYSYNEQFF
TGTGCCAGCAGTTTAGTTCCTTACTCCTACAATGAGCAGTTCTTC
>TRBJ1-1|once|.|TRBV3-1|15
CASSVVSRAVTEAFF
TGTGCCAGCAGCGTAGTAAGCAGAGCTGTGACTGAAGCTTTCTTT
>TRBJ2-7|.|TRBD1|TRBV29-1|14
CSVVPGQGYNEQYF
TGCAGCGTTGTGCCGGGACAGGGATACAATGAGCAGTACTTC
>TRBJ1-2|few|.|TRBV9|11
CASSSSHGYTF
TGTGCCAGCAGCAGTTCCCACGGCTACACCTTC
>TRBJ2-3|.|.|TRBV5-1|17
CASSYGFTMSFTDTQYF
TGCGCCAGCAGCTACGGCTTTACCATGTCTTTCACAGATACGCAGTATTTT
>TRBJ2-7|many|TRBD1|TRBV3-1|15
CASSQTSTGAYEQYF
TGTGCCAGCAGCCAAACCAGCACAGGGGCCTACGAGCAGTACTTC
>TRBJ1-1|.|TRBD1|TRBV20-1|11
CRGQSNTEAFF
TGCCGGGGACAGTCTAACACTGAAGCTTTCTTT
>TRBJ2-1|many|TRBD2|TRBV20-1|16
CSASAPGLAGGHEQFF
TGCAGTGCTAGTGCACCGGGACTAGCGGGAGGGCATGAGCAGTTCTTC
>TRBJ2-1|.|.|TRBV9|15
CASSVRDSQSYEQFF
TGTGCCAGCAGCGTAAGGGACTCCCAATCCTATGAGCAGTTCTTC
>TRBJ2-1|.|.|TRBV30|13
CAWRGGSYNEQFF
TGTGCCTGGAGGGGAGGCTCCTACAATGAGCAGTTCTTC
>TRBJ2-3|many|TRBD1|TRBV28|15
CASSLGQGRSDTQYF
TGTGCCAGCAGCCTCGGACAGGGGCGATCGGATACGCAGTATTTT
>TRBJ2-1|many|TRBD2|TRBV11-2|15
CASSYLAGGGNEQFF
TGTGCCAGCAGCTATCTAGCGGGAGGGGGGAATGAGCAGTTCTTC
>TRBJ1-1|.|.|TRBV7-8|11
CASTFGGGAFF
TGTGCCAGCACCTTTGGGGGGGGGGCTTTCTTT
>TRBJ2-6|.|.|TRBV27|15
CASSYRTAGANVLTF
TGTGCCAGCAGTTACCGAACAGCCGGGGCCAACGTCCTGACTTTC
>TRBJ2-5|many|.|TRBV3-1|14
CASSHSDASETQYF
TGTGCCAGCAGCCACTCGGACGCGTCGGAGACCCAGTACTTC
>TRBJ2-2|few|.|TRBV11-2|16
CASSPRSPGNPGELFF
TGTGCCAGCAGCCCACGATCTCCAGGGAACCCCGGGGAGCTGTTTTTT
>TRBJ2-1|few|.|TRBV4-1|15
CASSQEGSGYNEQFF
TGCGCCAGCAGCCAAGAGGGTAGCGGATACAATGAGCAGTTCTTC
>TRBJ1-1|many|TRBD1|TRBV30|12
CAWTTGGTEAFF
TGTGCCTGGACCACAGGGGGCACTGAAGCTTTCTTT
>TRBJ1-5|many|TRBD1|TRBV12-3/TRBV12-4|15
CASSLGQGAGQPQHF
TGTGCCAGCAGTTTGGGGCAGGGGGCCGGTCAGCCCCAGCATTTT
>TRBJ2-3|few|.|TRBV5-1|15
CASSFQLATTDTQYF
TGCGCCAGCAGCTTCCAACTAGCCACCACAGATACGCAGTATTTT
>TRBJ2-5|many|.|TRBV28|12
CASSLSRHYQYF
TGTGCCAGCAGTTTATCACGACACTACCAGTACTTC
>TRBJ1-1|many|TRBD1|TRBV12-3/TRBV12-4|17
CASTKIQGAPENTEAFF
TGTGCCAGCACTAAAATCCAGGGGGCGCCGGAGAACACTGAAGCTTTCTTT
>TRBJ2-3|many|.|TRBV11-2|15
CASSLESLAADTQYF
TGTGCCAGCAGCTTAGAGAGCCTAGCAGCAGATACGCAGTATTTT